This T cell receptor beta chain appears in the sequencing data of a study of spatial heterogeneity in lung cancer. Overall study: Raw reads contained each unique TCR and UMI combination more than ten times on average.

MiXCR, applied by TCRdb to the 5' RACE reads, yields one record per CDR3 protein. The table lists 90,000 to 95,000 distinct CDR3 sequences, more than 10% of them singletons. V lost 0 bases and J 4 bases, leaving 14 bases between the germline ends. Looked up from germline, CDR1 is SGHAT and CDR2 is FQNNGV. The CDR3 is 16 amino acids. Stated time point: sample taken at primary tumor resection. The origin of this receptor is a male donor with early-stage non-small cell lung cancer. The rearrangement links TRBV11-2 to TRBJ2-3; D tentatively reads TRBD1 or TRBD2 (6 bases each). The sample was PBMCs, taken at surgery. The CDR3 spells CASSLEGGSFPDTQYF. DNA of the CDR3: TGTGCCAGCAGCTTAGAGGGGGGCAGCTTCCCAGATACGCAGTATTTT.